This T cell receptor beta chain derives from a study of blood T cell repertoires in COVID-19. In the original workflow: From reference gene primer amplification, estimates of nucleated cell counts were derived. Generated by immunoSEQ multiplex PCR, the TCRdb table keeps only in-frame clones and is missing some. The DNA gave D and trimming, while V, J and clone size come from that table. Found here are more than 150,000 clones, around 80% of them singletons; the top ten hold around an eighth. Sequencing used peripheral blood. The sequence came from a man in his forties or fifties who had recovered from COVID-19.

Written as DNA, the CDR3 is TGTGCCAGCAGTTTCGTGGGACAGTCTAAGGGTGGCTACACCTTC. Its translation is CASSFVGQSKGGYTF. This rearrangement joins TRBV27 to TRBJ1-2; 7 bases map to TRBD1. The CDR3 contains 15 residues. CDR1 and CDR2 from the germline V gene are MNHEY and SMNVEV (reference sequence). J lost 7 bases, V lost 3 bases, and 11 bases had no gene match.